This T cell receptor beta chain was captured in a study of T cells in Graves' hyperthyroidism and ophthalmopathy. From germline, CDR1 is SGHNT and CDR2 YYREEE (reference sequence). V gave up 0 bases and J gave up 6 bases; unmatched junction bases: 5. This CDR3 region has 14 residues. From RNA transcripts, TCR beta CDR3 regions were amplified. Primed by the HTBI set, a first-round RT-PCR was run on the TCR CDR3. TCRdb re-derived calls from the multiplex PCR reads in MiXCR, one entry per CDR3 protein. Here the sample spans around 690,000 distinct CDR3 sequences, roughly a sixth being singletons. This clonotype has only a few counts.

The chain couples TRBV5-4 to TRBJ1-2, with TRBD1 matching 7 bases. The TCR originated in a man aged 50 to 60 with Graves' hyperthyroidism. The sample was blood. The CDR3: CASSLGEGAHGYTF. The CDR3 DNA reads TGTGCCAGCAGCTTGGGGGAGGGGGCACATGGCTACACCTTC.